The 17 T cell receptor beta chains reported below all come from one sample, sequenced in a study of blood T cells in healthy people across ages (dated by TCRdb to about 2015). The protocol used for the library was 5' RACE. Sequencing relied on an Illumina HiSeq 2500. A second PCR of roughly 7 to 11 cycles was performed with a sample-barcoded 5' primer and a J-beta primer mix. TCRdb passed the public sequencing reads through fastp at Q25 and MiXCR, retaining productive beta sequences. Entries that share a CDR3 protein sequence are merged under the most common genes and DNA. This sample has about 650,000 distinct CDR3 sequences in its table, and approximately 29% of those were observed once. About 16% of the sample goes to the ten largest clones. The specimen was blood. Receptors originate from an elderly woman in good health. Donor details come from another sample of the same person, matched by shared clones.

Many counts were recorded for this clonotype. The chain has TRBV20-1 and TRBJ2-7; D unclear. Trimming cost V 0 bases and J 1 base, with 4 bases left between them. CDR1 DFQATT and CDR2 SNEGSKA come from the germline V gene (reference sequence). This CDR3 contains 12 residues. The CDR3 loop is CSAREISYEQYF. The CDR3 nucleotides read TGCAGTGCTAGAGAAATTTCCTACGAGCAGTACTTC.

This clonotype showed up just a few times. The CDR3 region is CASSEARADNEQYF. The DNA for the CDR3 is TGTGCCAGCAGTGAAGCGAGGGCTGACAATGAGCAGTACTTC. This sequence joins TRBV6-1 and TRBJ2-5, with D perhaps TRBD2 (5 bases). The CDR3 contains 14 residues. The V end lost 0 bases, the J end lost 11 bases, and 16 bases lay between the germline ends. Germline lookup yields CDR1 MNHNS and CDR2 SASEGT.

This clonotype was counted at least ten times. V gene TRBV10-3 combines with J gene TRBJ2-7, with D perhaps TRBD2 (5 bases). The CDR3 has 14 amino acids. V lost 3 bases and J 7 bases, leaving 16 bases between the germline ends. Germline values: CDR1 ENHRY, CDR2 SYGVKD. CDR3: CAISEGENSGEQYF. In DNA form, the CDR3 reads TGTGCCATCAGTGAAGGCGAAAACTCGGGGGAGCAGTACTTC.

V usage is TRBV7-2 and J usage is TRBJ1-3; no firm D call. This CDR3 is 14 amino acids long. The germline gives CDR1 SGHTA, CDR2 FQGNSA. Trimming pared 1 base from V and 9 bases from J, leaving 13 bases between. The CDR3 DNA reads TGTGCCAGCAGCTTAGGGACCACGGCGGGCACCATATATTTT. The encoded protein is CASSLGTTAGTIYF.

This clonotype was found a few times. A read error may be the cause here, since a much bigger clone is one base away. The chain combines TRBV12-3 or TRBV12-4 with TRBJ1-2; the D is unclear. This CDR3 region has 13 residues. V lost 3 bases and J 4 bases, leaving 9 bases between the germline ends. The CDR3 sequence: CASSFPPAYGYTF. The CDR3 coding sequence is TGTGCCAGCAGTTTTCCCCCAGCCTATGGCTACACCTTC.

The chain has TRBV6-5 and TRBJ2-7; TRBD1 agrees at 12 bases. CDR3 length equals 14 residues. The J segment lost 7 bases and the V segment lost 7 bases, leaving 8 bases of the junction unmatched. Germline V gene data show CDR1 as MNHEY and CDR2 as SVGAGI. Written as DNA, the CDR3 is TGTGCCAGCATGGGACAGGGGGCTAGGGGAGAGCAGTACTTC. Translated: CASMGQGARGEQYF.

This clonotype showed up just a few times. This chain uses TRBV6-2 or TRBV6-3 with TRBJ2-2; 7 nucleotides align to TRBD1. CDR1 is MNHEY and CDR2 is SVGEGT in the germline V gene. V dropped 5 bases and J dropped 3; count of bases not matched to a gene: 6. The CDR3 covers 15 residues. DNA of the CDR3: TGTGCCAGCAGTCCCCCGGGACAGCACACCGGGGAGCTGTTTTTT. It yields the protein CASSPPGQHTGELFF.

This clonotype was found many times. Being one base from a much bigger clone, this may be a read error. The V gene is TRBV20-1, the J gene TRBJ2-5; the D call may be TRBD1 or TRBD2 (7 bases each). The CDR3 is made up of 12 amino acids. CDR1 is DFQATT, CDR2 SNEGSKA, per germline (reference sequence). Trimming cost V 1 base and J 13 bases, with 16 bases left between them. CDR3 nucleotides: TGCAGTGCTAGAGCTGGGGAGGGGGCAAGGTACTTC. It is translated as CSARAGEGARYF.

This clonotype came up a few times. The rearrangement links TRBV2 to TRBJ2-2; D gene uncertain. Germline V lookup: CDR1 SNHLY, CDR2 FYNNEI. V lost 8 bases and J lost 6, with 16 bases in between. This CDR3 is 14 amino acids long. The DNA for the CDR3 is TGTGCCAGCCAAAGGTCAGGCTCCGCCGGGGAGCTGTTTTTT. This codes for CASQRSGSAGELFF.

This clonotype was seen ten or more times. The chain carries TRBV7-6 and TRBJ2-7; D is possibly TRBD2 (5 bases). The germline CDR1 and CDR2 sequences are SGHVS and FNYEAQ. The CDR3 loop spans 14 amino acids. Trimming left V 5 bases short and J 3 bases short, with 14 bases between. CDR3 coding DNA: TGTGCCAGCAGCCCAGTCGGAGGAGGCTACGAGCAGTACTTC. It codes for CASSPVGGGYEQYF.

The chain employs TRBV27 and TRBJ1-6, with 8 bases matching TRBD1. CDR3 length equals 15 residues. V dropped 4 bases and J dropped 7; count of bases not matched to a gene: 6. Germline V gives CDR1 MNHEY, CDR2 SMNVEV (reference sequence). CDR3 in amino acids: CASSSPGQVNSPLHF. The CDR3 DNA follows: TGTGCCAGCAGTTCCCCGGGACAGGTGAATTCACCCCTCCACTTT.

This clonotype has only a few counts. This chain connects TRBV10-3 to TRBJ1-1; weak D call: TRBD1 (6 bases). The V gene lost 1 base and the J gene lost 2 bases, with 8 bases spanning the gap. The CDR3 is 14 residues long. From germline, CDR1 is ENHRY and CDR2 SYGVKD. CDR3 amino acids: CAISELGANTEAFF. CDR3 nucleotides: TGTGCCATCAGTGAGTTGGGGGCAAACACTGAAGCTTTCTTT.

This clonotype showed up many times. The chain joins TRBV7-9 to TRBJ1-3; D ambiguous. The V end was cut by 5 bases, the J end by 4 bases, with 12 bases between. The CDR3 extends over 14 amino acids. CDR1 and CDR2 from the germline V gene are SEHNR and FQNEAQ (reference sequence). CDR3 residues: CASSRLDQGNTIYF. CDR3 DNA sequence: TGTGCCAGCAGCCGCCTGGACCAGGGAAACACCATATATTTT. Filled out from reference TRBV7-9 and TRBJ1-3, the complete variable domain reads DTGVSQNPRHKITKRGQNVTFRCDPISEHNRLYWYRQTLGQGPEFLTYFQNEAQLEKSRLLSDRFSAERPKGSFSTLEIQRTEQGDSAMYLCASSRLDQGNTIYFGEGSWLTVV.

The chain uses TRBV7-2 and TRBJ2-3, with unresolved D. The CDR3 totals 15 residues. Germline loops: CDR1 SGHTA, CDR2 FQGNSA. The ends were cut back, 2 bases at V and 0 bases at J, with 9 bases in the middle. The CDR3 protein is CASSLFTASTDTQYF. In DNA, the CDR3 is TGTGCCAGCAGCTTATTCACAGCTAGCACAGATACGCAGTATTTT. Full variable domain (outside the CDR3, taken from reference TRBV7-2 and TRBJ2-3): GAGVSQSPSNKVTEKGKDVELRCDPISGHTALYWYRQSLGQGLEFLIYFQGNSAPDKSGLPSDRFSAERTGGSVSTLTIQRTQQEDSAVYLCASSLFTASTDTQYFGPGTRLTVL.

V gene TRBV6-5 combines with J gene TRBJ1-5; 8 nucleotides align to TRBD1. The CDR3 loop spans 13 amino acids. Germline CDR1 reads MNHEY; CDR2 reads SVGAGI. The junction had 4 bases not matched to a gene; V was cut back by 6 bases and J by 6 bases. In DNA, the CDR3 is TGTGCCAGCAGCAGGACAGGGTGTCAGCCCCAGCATTTT. Protein sequence: CASSRTGCQPQHF.

This clonotype was recorded at least ten times. CDR3 coding DNA: TGTGCCAGCAGCCAGGACGGCCGCTATGGCTACACCTTC. This translates into CASSQDGRYGYTF. This chain uses TRBV27 with TRBJ1-2, with D hard to call. Germline V lookup: CDR1 MNHEY, CDR2 SMNVEV (reference sequence). The CDR3 runs 13 residues. Trimming took 6 bases from V and 4 from J, leaving 12 bases between them.

This clonotype was detected many times. This chain links TRBV7-2 with TRBJ1-6; tentative D call: TRBD1 (6 bases). V dropped 5 bases and J dropped 4 bases, with 12 bases sitting between them. CDR3 length equals 15 residues. Germline V gene sequence: CDR1 SGHTA, CDR2 FQGNSA. This chain's CDR3 is CASSRGRGYNSPLHF. The CDR3 bases are TGTGCCAGCAGCCGTGGTAGGGGGTATAATTCACCCCTCCACTTT.